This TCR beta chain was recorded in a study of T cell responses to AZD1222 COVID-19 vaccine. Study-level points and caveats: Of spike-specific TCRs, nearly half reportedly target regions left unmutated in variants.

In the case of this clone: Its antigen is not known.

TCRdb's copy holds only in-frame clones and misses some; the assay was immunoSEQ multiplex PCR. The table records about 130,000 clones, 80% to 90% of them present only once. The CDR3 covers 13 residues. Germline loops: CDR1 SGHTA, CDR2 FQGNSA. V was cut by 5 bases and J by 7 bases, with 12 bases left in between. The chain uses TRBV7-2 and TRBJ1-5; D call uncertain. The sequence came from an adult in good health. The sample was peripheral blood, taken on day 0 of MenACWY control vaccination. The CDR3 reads CASSRGLSQPQHF. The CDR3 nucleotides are TGTGCCAGCAGCCGGGGATTATCCCAGCCCCAGCATTTT. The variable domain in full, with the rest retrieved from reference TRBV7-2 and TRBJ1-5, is GAGVSQSPSNKVTEKGKDVELRCDPISGHTALYWYRQSLGQGLEFLIYFQGNSAPDKSGLPSDRFSAERTGGSVSTLTIQRTQQEDSAVYLCASSRGLSQPQHFGDGTRLSIL.